This paragraph reports one TCR beta chain. Only in-frame clones appear in the TCRdb table, and some are missing; sequencing was by immunoSEQ multiplex PCR. The sample has around 70,000 clones, roughly 85% seen once. The data stem from a study of blood T cell repertoires in COVID-19. Germline CDR1 MDHEN, CDR2 SYDVKM. V lost 6 bases and J lost 5; bases outside the gene matches: 9. CDR3 length: 14 residues. The chain couples TRBV28 to TRBJ2-7; TRBD1 agrees at 8 bases. The clonotype comes from a man in his sixties with active or convalescent COVID-19. Sequenced material: peripheral blood. CDR3 DNA: TGTGCCAGCAGGGGGACAGGAGACGGTGACGAGCAGTACTTC. As protein: CASRGTGDGDEQYF.